These 20 T cell receptor beta chains came from one sample sequenced in a study of follicular helper T cells after annual influenza vaccination. Specified time point: 2015-2016 season, pre-vaccination. Assay: immunoSEQ multiplex PCR; the TCRdb copy retains only in-frame clones and omits some. The table records fewer than 7,500 clones, 75% to 85% of them present only once. The sample consisted of CXCR5+ CD38- circulating T follicular helper cells from blood, taken on the day of influenza vaccination. This sample's subset: circulating Tfh, non-naive CD4+CXCR5+PD-1+ (ICOS+CD38+ or ICOS-CD38-). The source is an adult who received the influenza vaccine.

The J gene is TRBJ1-1, the V gene TRBV14; D not resolved. V was shortened by 6 bases and J by 1 base, with 12 bases between the two germline ends. CDR1 and CDR2 (germline): SGHDN, FVKESK. There are 14 residues in the CDR3. In DNA, the CDR3 is TGTGCCAGCAGTCTACAGCGAGGGAACACTGAAGCTTTCTTT. Translating gives CASSLQRGNTEAFF.

This sequence joins TRBV7-9 and TRBJ2-5; D is undetermined. Trimming pared 5 bases from V and 2 bases from J, leaving 12 bases between. The CDR3 is 14 residues long. Per germline, CDR1 SEHNR and CDR2 FQNEAQ (reference sequence). CDR3 DNA sequence: TGTGCCAGCAGCGTTCACAGAGAGCAAGAGACCCAGTACTTC. Its protein is CASSVHREQETQYF.

The V gene is TRBV28, the J gene TRBJ2-7; 11 positions match TRBD2. V was clipped by 6 bases and J by 0 bases; unmatched bases: 4. This CDR3 is built from 15 residues. Germline CDR1 MDHEN, CDR2 SYDVKM. The CDR3 loop is CASSSTSGVSYEQYF. The CDR3 DNA sequence: TGTGCCAGCAGCTCGACTAGCGGGGTCTCCTACGAGCAGTACTTC.

The gene calls are TRBV28 and TRBJ1-1; D is undetermined. The germline gives CDR1 MDHEN, CDR2 SYDVKM. The germline V and J ends were trimmed by 2 bases and 7 bases, with 14 bases remaining between them. The CDR3 has 14 residues. CDR3 coding DNA: TGTGCCAGCAGTTTAGGGTTCGGGGTAGGTGAAGCTTTCTTT. The encoded protein is CASSLGFGVGEAFF.

CDR3 nucleotide sequence: TGTGCCACTCTACTGGGATTGGGTGAGCAGTTCTTC. It is translated as CATLLGLGEQFF. The chain recombines TRBV6-1 with TRBJ2-1; no clear D gene. This CDR3 region has 12 residues. Trimming removed 10 bases at V and 9 bases at J, with 16 bases between. Germline V gene lookup returns CDR1 MNHNS and CDR2 SASEGT.

The chain joins TRBV19 to TRBJ1-4; 10 nucleotides align to TRBD1. V lost 2 bases to trimming and J lost 6 bases; unmatched junction nucleotides: 6. Germline V lookup: CDR1 LNHDA, CDR2 SQIVND (reference sequence). The length of the CDR3 is 16 residues. CDR3 loop: CASSISGQGRHEKLFF. The CDR3 DNA sequence: TGTGCCAGTAGTATATCGGGACAGGGGAGGCATGAAAAACTGTTTTTT.

In DNA, the CDR3 is TGTGCCAGCAGCTTGGGAACAGGGGTTTCCTACAATGAGCAGTTCTTC. Its protein is CASSLGTGVSYNEQFF. The chain carries TRBV5-6 and TRBJ2-1; TRBD1 aligns across 7 bases. V dropped 0 bases and J dropped 1; count of bases not matched to a gene: 4. The CDR3 length is 16 residues. Germline values: CDR1 SGHDT, CDR2 YYEEEE.

The rearrangement links TRBV6-4 to TRBJ2-1, with 10 bases lining up with TRBD2. Losses at the gene ends were 3 bases for V and 4 bases for J; bases not matched to a gene: 3. Germline V gene sequence: CDR1 MRHNA, CDR2 SNTAGT. This CDR3 has 15 amino acids. The DNA for the CDR3 is TGTGCCAGCAGTGAAACTAGCGGGGCTTACAATGAGCAGTTCTTC. It translates to CASSETSGAYNEQFF.

V usage is TRBV10-3 and J usage is TRBJ2-3, with TRBD2 as a possible D gene (6 bases). This CDR3 spans 15 amino acids. V was pared by 2 bases and J by 0 bases, with 9 bases between. The germline gives CDR1 ENHRY, CDR2 SYGVKD. This CDR3 is CAISEPSGSTDTQYF. The CDR3 DNA sequence: TGTGCCATCAGTGAGCCAAGCGGGAGCACAGATACGCAGTATTTT.

Only one count was recorded for this clone. This chain connects TRBV2 to TRBJ2-3; 8 bases match TRBD2. Germline assignment: CDR1 SNHLY and CDR2 FYNNEI. This CDR3 contains 13 residues. The V segment lost 5 bases and the J segment 8 bases; nucleotides outside the gene matches: 6. The CDR3 sequence: CASSFAGGGTQYF. CDR3 nucleotides: TGTGCCAGCAGTTTTGCGGGAGGAGGTACGCAGTATTTT.

J is TRBJ2-5 and V is TRBV19, with D perhaps assigned TRBD1 or TRBD2 (7 bases each). Trimming removed 8 bases from V and 1 base from J, with 17 bases in between. The V gene's germline CDR1 is LNHDA and CDR2 SQIVND (reference sequence). The CDR3 sequence is 15 residues long. The CDR3 spells CASGGVNRGQETQYF. For the CDR3, the DNA is TGTGCCAGTGGGGGGGTCAACAGGGGCCAAGAGACCCAGTACTTC.

J is TRBJ1-3 and V is TRBV11-3; 8 bases align to TRBD1. Germline V gene lookup returns CDR1 SGHNT and CDR2 YENEEA. Germline trimming cut 5 bases from V and 4 bases from J; bases unmatched to any gene: 4. The CDR3 contains 14 residues. CDR3 amino acids: CASSLGTGGNTIYF. The DNA for the CDR3 is TGTGCCAGCAGCCTAGGGACAGGAGGAAACACCATATATTTT.

J is TRBJ2-1 and V is TRBV5-1; TRBD2 matches at 16 bases. The CDR3 is made up of 20 amino acids. Losses at the gene ends were 0 bases for V and 1 base for J; bases not matched to a gene: 7. Germline assignment: CDR1 SGHRS and CDR2 YFSETQ. CDR3 region: CASSLGGGTSGRASYNEQFF. The CDR3 nucleotides are TGCGCCAGCAGCTTGGGGGGAGGGACTAGCGGGAGGGCTTCCTACAATGAGCAGTTCTTC.

The chain employs TRBV19 and TRBJ1-2; the match to TRBD1 covers 10 bases. The J segment lost 2 bases and the V segment lost 9 bases, leaving 9 bases of the junction unmatched. CDR3 size: 15 residues. CDR1 LNHDA and CDR2 SQIVND come from the germline V gene (reference sequence). The CDR3 here is CASVPGQGRNYGYTF. For the CDR3, the DNA is TGTGCCAGCGTCCCGGGACAGGGGAGGAACTATGGCTACACCTTC.

For the CDR3, the DNA is TGCGCCAGCAGTGCATCTAGTATCCCCGGGGAGCTGTTTTTT. Its protein product is CASSASSIPGELFF. The V gene is TRBV10-2, the J gene TRBJ2-2; D call uncertain. The CDR3 runs 14 residues. Germline CDR1 reads WSHSY; CDR2 reads SAAADI. V dropped 4 bases and J dropped 6 bases, with 12 bases sitting between them.

The chain carries TRBV5-3 and TRBJ2-6; unclear D gene. TRBV5-3 is treated as an ORF (open reading frame) with a function not yet certain. The V and J ends lost 7 bases and 5 bases respectively, with 22 bases between them. The CDR3 has 17 residues. The CDR3 reads CARSQAVEQSRANVLTF. In DNA form, the CDR3 reads TGTGCCAGATCGCAGGCAGTTGAACAAAGTCGGGCCAACGTCCTGACTTTC.

CDR3 sequence reads: CASSDSPGTDTQYF. In nucleotides, the CDR3 is TGTGCCAGCAGTGATTCCCCGGGTACAGATACGCAGTATTTT. V usage is TRBV2 and J usage is TRBJ2-3; no firm D call. Germline lookup yields CDR1 SNHLY and CDR2 FYNNEI. Trimming cost V 3 bases and J 3 bases, with 10 bases left between them. The CDR3 loop spans 14 amino acids.

This chain joins TRBV7-6 and TRBJ1-4; D gene unclear. This CDR3 has 14 residues. CDR1 is SGHVS, CDR2 FNYEAQ, per germline. V was pared by 5 bases and J by 8 bases, with 15 bases between. This CDR3 is CASSPGMMGEKLFF. The CDR3 nucleotides are TGTGCCAGCAGCCCGGGGATGATGGGAGAAAAACTGTTTTTT.

V usage is TRBV18 and J usage is TRBJ1-5; D gene unclear. The ends were cut back, 2 bases at V and 0 bases at J, with 17 bases in the middle. This CDR3 has 18 residues. Per the germline V gene, CDR1 is KGHSH and CDR2 is LQKENI. CDR3 region: CASSPREVGGYSNQPQHF. The CDR3 region has the DNA TGTGCCAGCTCACCAAGGGAAGTGGGTGGTTATAGCAATCAGCCCCAGCATTTT.

The rearrangement joins TRBV14 to TRBJ2-3; tentatively, D is TRBD1 or TRBD2 (5 bases each). Germline-derived CDR1 and CDR2 are SGHDN and FVKESK. CDR3 size: 15 residues. V was pared by 4 bases and J by 4 bases, with 15 bases between. The CDR3 DNA follows: TGTGCCAGCAGCCGCCTTGGGGGAGATGCAGATACGCAGTATTTT. Its translation: CASSRLGGDADTQYF.